Below are 3 T cell receptor beta chains sequenced from a single sample in a study of T cells in Graves' hyperthyroidism and ophthalmopathy. Regions amplified from RNA transcripts were the TCR beta CDR3 regions. Using the HTBI primer set, a first-round RT-PCR was run on the TCR CDR3. TCRdb re-called the multiplex PCR reads through MiXCR, storing one row per CDR3 protein. The data hold 500,000 to 550,000 distinct CDR3 sequences, with just under 20% observed a single time. Sequences were obtained from blood. These receptors were collected from a man between 40 and 49 years old with Graves' ophthalmopathy.

This chain joins TRBV27 and TRBJ1-2, with 7 bases lining up with TRBD1. The V gene's germline CDR1 is MNHEY and CDR2 SMNVEV (reference sequence). With 6 bases clipped from V and 2 bases from J, the junction kept 9 bases outside the gene matches. The CDR3 runs 15 residues. This CDR3 reads CASSLNRGWNYGYTF. CDR3 nucleotides: TGTGCCAGCAGCCTCAACAGGGGATGGAACTATGGCTACACCTTC.

This clonotype appeared many times. The chain is built from TRBV2 and TRBJ2-1, with 7 bases identical to TRBD2. The CDR3 length is 15 residues. Germline assignment: CDR1 SNHLY and CDR2 FYNNEI. V was clipped by 6 bases and J by 5 bases; unmatched bases: 10. CDR3 bases: TGTGCCAGCAGGGGTGGCCGGGGGGATCACAATGAGCAGTTCTTC. Residues: CASRGGRGDHNEQFF.

This clonotype occurred a few times. The genes are TRBV20-1 and TRBJ1-3; the D gene is possibly TRBD1 (5 bases). Trimming removed 5 bases at V and 5 bases at J, with 13 bases between. Looked up from germline, CDR1 is DFQATT and CDR2 is SNEGSKA (reference sequence). CDR3 size: 13 residues. This CDR3 reads CSAGTGYRNTIYF. The CDR3 DNA follows: TGCAGTGCTGGGACCGGGTACCGAAACACCATATATTTT.